This T cell receptor beta chain is from a study of OX40 agonist ivuxolimab in advanced cancers. Autoimmune disease history or systemic immunosuppression led to patient exclusion. The method was immunoSEQ multiplex PCR; TCRdb's version includes in-frame clones alone and lacks a portion of them. The sample lists 99,000 or so clones; approximately 95% were seen once. In its sample, this clone was seen once. Its antigen is as yet unknown. V was clipped by 3 bases and J by 0 bases; unmatched bases: 6. This CDR3 comprises 16 residues. From germline, CDR1 is SGHVS and CDR2 FNYEAQ. Study-wide results and caveats: It was not determined which antigens were specifically recognized by the peripheral T cells that had undergone clonal expansion.

The input for sequencing was CD4+ or CD8+ T cells sorted from blood, taken in a trial of the OX40 agonist ivuxolimab. The rearrangement joins TRBV7-6 to TRBJ2-3; 7 nucleotides match TRBD2. The source is an adult with an advanced solid tumor such as melanoma, head and neck, liver or kidney cancer. Written as DNA, the CDR3 is TGTGCCAGCAGCTTGTCACTAGCGCTTAGCACAGATACGCAGTATTTT. Translated: CASSLSLALSTDTQYF.